These 15 T cell receptor beta chains originate from one sample sequenced in a study of blood T cell repertoires in COVID-19. Method: immunoSEQ multiplex PCR; TCRdb's copy keeps in-frame clones and lacks some. The table includes about 130,000 clones, approximately 84% detected once. Specimen: peripheral blood. Receptors originate from an elderly woman with acute or convalescent COVID-19.

This clone appeared once. The gene calls are TRBV13 and TRBJ2-5; no definite D call. Germline V gene lookup returns CDR1 PRHDT and CDR2 FYEKMQ (reference sequence). Between the trimmed V and J ends, which lost 0 bases and 1 base, there was a span of 6 bases. This CDR3 contains 14 residues. This CDR3 reads CASSLGAVQETQYF. CDR3 in DNA: TGTGCCAGCAGCTTAGGGGCGGTCCAAGAGACCCAGTACTTC.

V is TRBV5-1 and J is TRBJ2-3; 9 bases match TRBD2. Germline-derived CDR1 and CDR2 are SGHRS and YFSETQ. The CDR3 covers 15 residues. J lost 1 base, V lost 1 base, and 1 base had no gene match. The CDR3 loop reads CASSLSSGGTDTQYF. DNA of the CDR3: TGCGCCAGCAGCTTGTCTAGCGGGGGCACAGATACGCAGTATTTT.

The CDR3 coding sequence is TGTGCCAGCAGCTTGGGTGGGGAGAGCAGCTCACCCCTCCACTTT. This gives the protein CASSLGGESSSPLHF. The chain recombines TRBV7-8 with TRBJ1-6, with unresolved D. V was cut by 3 bases and J by 10 bases, with 16 bases left in between. Germline V gene lookup returns CDR1 SGHVS and CDR2 FQNEAQ. This CDR3 spans 15 amino acids.

CDR3 protein: CASSLTGGLYNEQFF. In DNA form, the CDR3 reads TGTGCCAGCAGCTTAACCGGGGGACTTTACAATGAGCAGTTCTTC. The V and J genes are TRBV7-2 and TRBJ2-1; tentatively, D is TRBD2 (6 bases). In germline, CDR1 is SGHTA, CDR2 FQGNSA. This CDR3 is built from 15 residues. Trimming shortened V by 2 bases and J by 4 bases, and 12 bases separated the two germline ends. Full variable domain (rest looked up from reference TRBV7-2 and TRBJ2-1): GAGVSQSPSNKVTEKGKDVELRCDPISGHTALYWYRQSLGQGLEFLIYFQGNSAPDKSGLPSDRFSAERTGGSVSTLTIQRTQQEDSAVYLCASSLTGGLYNEQFFGPGTRLTVL.

The chain couples TRBV19 to TRBJ1-1; no clear D gene. The CDR3 length is 15 residues. V dropped 4 bases and J dropped 1 base, with 13 bases sitting between them. Germline V gene data show CDR1 as LNHDA and CDR2 as SQIVND (reference sequence). The CDR3 region is CASSSIGSGNTEAFF. The CDR3 DNA sequence: TGTGCCAGTAGTAGTATCGGGTCGGGGAACACTGAAGCTTTCTTT.

The chain carries TRBV3-1 (or the pseudogene TRBV3-2) and TRBJ1-6; 8 bases map to TRBD1. Trimming at V came to 1 base and at J to 7 bases, leaving 9 bases not matched to a gene. Germline CDR1 LGHDT, CDR2 YNNKEL (reference sequence). The CDR3 runs 17 residues. The CDR3 DNA follows: TGTGCCAGCAGCCAAGCAAGTAGGACAGGGCTGAATTCACCCCTCCACTTT. This encodes CASSQASRTGLNSPLHF.

This rearrangement joins TRBV14 to TRBJ1-1; maybe TRBD1 (6 bases). CDR3 length equals 15 residues. The V and J ends lost 1 base and 9 bases respectively, with 18 bases between them. Germline loops: CDR1 SGHDN, CDR2 FVKESK. The CDR3 bases are TGTGCCAGCAGCCAAGTCGGCAGGGGCAAAAAACAAGCTTTCTTT. Translation gives CASSQVGRGKKQAFF.

This clone is a singleton in its sample. The rearrangement uses TRBV2 and TRBJ2-3, with 9 bases matching TRBD1. This CDR3 has 15 amino acids. In germline, CDR1 is SNHLY, CDR2 FYNNEI. The V gene end was trimmed by 7 bases and the J gene end by 2 bases; junction bases not matched to a gene: 7. CDR3 in DNA: TGTGCCAGCAAACCGACAGGGGGTAACACAGATACGCAGTATTTT. Translation: CASKPTGGNTDTQYF.

This chain links TRBV11-2 with TRBJ2-7; the D gene is possibly TRBD2 (6 bases). The CDR3 is 17 residues long. Germline V gene lookup returns CDR1 SGHAT and CDR2 FQNNGV. The V gene lost 2 bases and the J gene lost 3 bases, with 20 bases spanning the gap. The CDR3 region is CASSLLGGAAGGYEQYF. The CDR3, as DNA: TGTGCCAGCAGCTTATTGGGCGGGGCGGCCGGGGGCTACGAGCAGTACTTC.

CDR3 region: CASSREEGVNNSPLHF. The CDR3 DNA is TGCGCCAGCAGCCGAGAGGAAGGGGTCAATAATTCACCCCTCCACTTT. The J gene is TRBJ1-6, the V gene TRBV4-1, with D tentatively TRBD1 (5 bases). With 4 bases removed from V and 5 bases from J, the gap between germline ends came to 15 bases. CDR3 length equals 16 residues. Germline loops: CDR1 MGHRA, CDR2 YSYEKL.

The rearrangement uses TRBV19 and TRBJ1-5; D may be TRBD1 (6 bases). The CDR3 contains 13 residues. Germline values: CDR1 LNHDA, CDR2 SQIVND (reference sequence). The germline V and J ends were trimmed by 4 bases and 6 bases, with 10 bases remaining between them. In nucleotides, the CDR3 is TGTGCCAGTAGTACCACAGGGACTCAGCCCCAGCATTTT. It is translated as CASSTTGTQPQHF. The complete variable domain, with remaining parts taken from reference TRBV19 and TRBJ1-5, reads DGGITQSPKYLFRKEGQNVTLSCEQNLNHDAMYWYRQDPGQGLRLIYYSQIVNDFQKGDIAEGYSVSREKKESFPLTVTSAQKNPTAFYLCASSTTGTQPQHFGDGTRLSIL.

The rearrangement links TRBV18 to TRBJ2-1, with a tentative D call TRBD1 (6 bases). The V gene lost 5 bases and the J gene lost 4 bases, with 18 bases spanning the gap. This CDR3 comprises 16 residues. CDR1 KGHSH and CDR2 LQKENI come from the germline V gene. Here the CDR3 reads CASSLNAGTSYNEQFF. In nucleotides, the CDR3 is TGTGCCAGCTCATTAAACGCCGGGACATCTTACAATGAGCAGTTCTTC.

This clone showed up just a few times. The chain has TRBV6-5 and TRBJ1-5; no definite D call. Germline lookup yields CDR1 MNHEY and CDR2 SVGAGI. V was cut by 6 bases and J by 0 bases, with 12 bases left in between. The CDR3 is 15 amino acids. The CDR3 is CASRRGVYSNQPQHF. DNA for the CDR3: TGTGCCAGCAGACGAGGAGTTTATAGCAATCAGCCCCAGCATTTT.

V usage is TRBV12-5 and J usage is TRBJ2-1, with D possibly matching TRBD2 (5 bases). The CDR3 sequence is 17 residues long. The V end lost 0 bases, the J end lost 7 bases, and 19 bases lay between the germline ends. Looked up from germline, CDR1 is LGHNT and CDR2 is FRNRAP. The CDR3 DNA sequence: TGTGCTAGTGGTTTGGTACGTGAGGGCTTGGGTAGAAATGAGCAGTTCTTC. It codes for CASGLVREGLGRNEQFF.

This chain uses TRBV5-1 with TRBJ2-7, with D possibly being TRBD1 (6 bases). Germline CDR1 and CDR2: SGHRS and YFSETQ. The CDR3 runs to 14 residues. Between the trimmed V and J ends, which lost 3 bases and 1 base, there was a span of 11 bases. The CDR3 sequence is CASSSGTPSYEQYF. For the CDR3, the DNA is TGCGCCAGCAGCTCCGGGACACCGTCCTACGAGCAGTACTTC. Full variable domain (rest looked up from reference TRBV5-1 and TRBJ2-7): KAGVTQTPRYLIKTRGQQVTLSCSPISGHRSVSWYQQTPGQGLQFLFEYFSETQRNKGNFPGRFSGRQFSNSRSEMNVSTLELGDSALYLCASSSGTPSYEQYFGPGTRLTVT.